The clone carrying this T cell receptor beta chain appeared once. Antigen: not known. The sample originates from a study of OX40 agonist ivuxolimab in advanced cancers. Study conclusions and caveats: Patients who responded partially at 0.1-3.0 mg/kg showed clonal expansion ranking among the lowest.

Here immunoSEQ multiplex PCR was the method, and the copy in TCRdb shows in-frame clones only, minus some. In the table there are tens of thousands of clones, about 85% of which are singletons. Trimming stripped 3 bases from V and 5 bases from J, with 8 bases between. The CDR3 is 13 residues long. Germline CDR1 is SGHTA and CDR2 is FQGNSA. This TCR was recovered from an adult with an advanced solid tumor such as melanoma, head and neck, liver or kidney cancer. Specimen: CD4+ or CD8+ T cells sorted from blood, collected in a trial of the OX40 agonist ivuxolimab. V and J are TRBV7-2 and TRBJ1-5, with D perhaps TRBD1 (6 bases). This CDR3 reads CASSLGADQPQHF. The CDR3 DNA follows: TGTGCCAGCAGCTTGGGGGCGGATCAGCCCCAGCATTTT.